Following are 26 T cell receptor beta chains from one sample sequenced in a study of cytomegalovirus exposure and HLA in healthy donors. PCR employed 60 Vbeta and 13 Jbeta primers. The repertoire was sequenced with immunoSEQ multiplex PCR; TCRdb's copy has only in-frame clones and lacks some. Of 200,000 to 250,000 clones listed, less than 85% are singletons. Sequencing was done on a sample of PBMCs. These receptor sequences come from a man in his late teens or twenties in good health and CMV-seronegative.

The CDR3 region is CATSRQGQAFGNEQYF. CDR3 nucleotides: TGTGCCACCAGCAGACAGGGACAGGCTTTCGGGAACGAGCAGTACTTC. The rearrangement links TRBV15 to TRBJ2-7, with 8 bases identical to TRBD1. The CDR3 sequence is 16 residues long. V trimming: 2 bases; J trimming: 5 bases; junction bases outside the gene matches: 11. The germline CDR1 and CDR2 sequences are LNHNV and YYDKDF (reference sequence).

The chain carries TRBV19 and TRBJ2-2, with TRBD1 identical over 7 bases. Germline V gene lookup returns CDR1 LNHDA and CDR2 SQIVND (reference sequence). The CDR3 contains 16 residues. V trimming: 8 bases; J trimming: 5 bases; junction bases outside the gene matches: 14. This CDR3 is CASGFQQGKPTGELFF. The CDR3 nucleotides read TGTGCCAGTGGGTTTCAACAGGGGAAACCAACCGGGGAGCTGTTTTTT.

The chain employs TRBV6-1 and TRBJ1-1, with unresolved D. V was cut by 2 bases and J by 3 bases, with 7 bases left in between. The CDR3 has 13 residues. CDR1 and CDR2 (germline): MNHNS, SASEGT. CDR3 protein: CASSEPEDTEAFF. Written as DNA, the CDR3 is TGTGCCAGCAGTGAACCAGAGGACACTGAAGCTTTCTTT.

This sequence joins TRBV5-1 and TRBJ2-7; TRBD2 aligns across 9 bases. Trimming cost V 4 bases and J 2 bases; bases outside gene matches: 10. Per the germline V gene, CDR1 is SGHRS and CDR2 is YFSETQ. The CDR3 consists of 16 residues. CDR3 region: CASSPGWGGRAYEQYF. CDR3 bases: TGCGCCAGCAGCCCGGGGTGGGGCGGGAGGGCCTACGAGCAGTACTTC. Drawing the rest from reference TRBV5-1 and TRBJ2-7, the complete variable domain is KAGVTQTPRYLIKTRGQQVTLSCSPISGHRSVSWYQQTPGQGLQFLFEYFSETQRNKGNFPGRFSGRQFSNSRSEMNVSTLELGDSALYLCASSPGWGGRAYEQYFGPGTRLTVT.

This rearrangement joins TRBV5-1 to TRBJ2-1; 11 bases are a match to TRBD2. The CDR3 totals 15 residues. V shed 4 bases, J shed 13 bases, and the junction held 13 bases outside the gene matches. Germline V gives CDR1 SGHRS, CDR2 YFSETQ. The CDR3 reads CASSQESLAGVYQFF. The DNA for the CDR3 is TGCGCCAGCAGCCAAGAATCACTAGCGGGAGTGTATCAGTTCTTC.

About this clone: The identical CDR3 is also encoded by other nucleotide sequences in the sample. The gene calls are TRBV28 and TRBJ2-7; TRBD1 agrees at 8 bases. The germline V gene encodes CDR1 MDHEN and CDR2 SYDVKM. The CDR3 sequence is 13 residues long. J was trimmed by 3 bases and V by 6 bases; bases with no gene match: 4. The CDR3 sequence: CASSSGQGYEQYF. The CDR3 DNA reads as TGTGCCAGCAGCTCCGGACAGGGCTACGAGCAGTACTTC. The full variable domain, completed using reference TRBV28 and TRBJ2-7, is DVKVTQSSRYLVKRTGEKVFLECVQDMDHENMFWYRQDPGLGLRLIYFSYDVKMKEKGDIPEGYSVSREKKERFSLILESASTNQTSMYLCASSSGQGYEQYFGPGTRLTVT.

CDR3 nucleotides: TGTGCCAGCAGCACCAGGGACAGTGATAACTATGGCTACACCTTC. This gives the protein CASSTRDSDNYGYTF. This chain joins TRBV7-2 and TRBJ1-2, with 7 bases matching TRBD1. V lost 5 bases and J lost 1; bases outside the gene matches: 7. Germline CDR1 and CDR2: SGHTA and FQGNSA. The CDR3 has 15 amino acids.

The rearrangement joins TRBV23-1 to TRBJ1-2, with 8 bases aligning to TRBD1. TRBV23-1 has ORF status, its function being uncertain. V shed 5 bases, J shed 4 bases, and the junction held 9 bases outside the gene matches. The CDR3 extends over 15 amino acids. Written as DNA, the CDR3 is TGCGCCAGCAGTAGGACAGGGAAGACCGTCTATGGCTACACCTTC. As protein: CASSRTGKTVYGYTF.

The V call is TRBV10-2, the J call TRBJ1-6; D uncertain. Germline CDR1 and CDR2: WSHSY and SAAADI. V gave up 5 bases and J gave up 7 bases, with 9 bases separating them. This CDR3 region has 13 residues. CDR3 in DNA: TGCGCCAGCAGTATAGACGGGAATTCACCCCTCCACTTT. As protein: CASSIDGNSPLHF.

In this sample, this clone turned up a few times. The rearrangement joins TRBV6-6 to TRBJ1-1, with no clear D. The CDR3 runs 10 residues. Germline assignment: CDR1 MNHNY and CDR2 SVGAGI (reference sequence). V lost 6 bases to trimming and J lost 3 bases, with 2 bases between them. CDR3 protein: CASSDTEAFF. The CDR3 nucleotides read TGTGCCAGCAGCGACACTGAAGCTTTCTTT.

The rearrangement uses TRBV4-1 and TRBJ2-1; weak D call: TRBD1 (8 bases). Trimming shortened V by 4 bases and J by 7 bases, and 20 bases separated the two germline ends. Germline CDR1 reads MGHRA; CDR2 reads YSYEKL. The CDR3 has 16 amino acids. The CDR3 loop is CASSLRKTGEGNEQFF. CDR3 sequence (DNA): TGCGCCAGCAGCCTGAGGAAGACAGGGGAGGGGAATGAGCAGTTCTTC.

The J gene is TRBJ2-2, the V gene TRBV27; 7 positions match TRBD1. Trimming removed 6 bases from V and 3 bases from J; junction bases left unmatched: 4. The CDR3 runs 14 residues. CDR1 is MNHEY, CDR2 SMNVEV, per germline (reference sequence). CDR3 coding DNA: TGTGCCAGCAGATTGACAGGGTACACCGGGGAGCTGTTTTTT. Its protein is CASRLTGYTGELFF.

V gene TRBV5-1 combines with J gene TRBJ2-5; D unresolved. The V end was cut by 5 bases, the J end by 0 bases, with 8 bases between. Germline V gene sequence: CDR1 SGHRS, CDR2 YFSETQ. CDR3 size: 13 residues. CDR3 residues: CASSGQNQETQYF. In nucleotides, the CDR3 is TGCGCCAGCAGTGGGCAGAACCAAGAGACCCAGTACTTC.

This clone has just a few counts. The rearrangement uses TRBV28 and TRBJ1-1; D possibly corresponds to TRBD1 (5 bases). The germline V and J ends were trimmed by 5 bases and 3 bases, with 16 bases remaining between them. The CDR3 covers 15 residues. The germline V gene has CDR1 MDHEN and CDR2 SYDVKM. As DNA, the CDR3 is TGTGCCAGCAGTGACCAGGGCAGGGCCCACACTGAAGCTTTCTTT. It codes for CASSDQGRAHTEAFF.

Here the CDR3 reads CASSLVAGQINYGYTF. CDR3 sequence (DNA): TGCGCCAGCAGCTTGGTTGCGGGACAGATTAACTATGGCTACACCTTC. The chain employs TRBV5-1 and TRBJ1-2, with 7 nucleotides matching TRBD1. In germline, CDR1 is SGHRS, CDR2 YFSETQ. CDR3 length: 16 amino acids. With 0 bases clipped from V and 1 base from J, the junction kept 6 bases outside the gene matches.

V usage is TRBV5-1 and J usage is TRBJ2-2, with a tentative D call TRBD1 (6 bases). From germline, CDR1 is SGHRS and CDR2 YFSETQ. This CDR3 comprises 15 residues. The V end lost 4 bases, the J end lost 3 bases, and 13 bases lay between the germline ends. This CDR3 reads CASSAGQTYTGELFF. CDR3 bases: TGCGCCAGCAGCGCCGGACAGACCTACACCGGGGAGCTGTTTTTT.

This clone showed up just once. The chain employs TRBV4-1 and TRBJ2-5; tentative D call: TRBD1 (7 bases). The germline V gene has CDR1 MGHRA and CDR2 YSYEKL. Trimming stripped 0 bases from V and 4 bases from J, with 15 bases between. This CDR3 is built from 16 residues. The DNA for the CDR3 is TGCGCCAGCAGCCAAGATGATTACAGGGGAGGAGAGACCCAGTACTTC. Amino acid sequence: CASSQDDYRGGETQYF.

The gene calls are TRBV20-1 and TRBJ1-1; D not resolved. Looked up from germline, CDR1 is DFQATT and CDR2 is SNEGSKA (reference sequence). V was trimmed by 3 bases and J by 6 bases, leaving 8 bases between them. The CDR3 loop spans 11 amino acids. For the CDR3, the DNA is TGCAGTGCTAGGGCATTGGCTGAAGCTTTCTTT. Protein sequence: CSARALAEAFF.

A single count supports this clone. The chain has TRBV7-3 and TRBJ2-1; D might be TRBD1 (6 bases). This CDR3 comprises 15 residues. The germline V and J ends were trimmed by 2 bases and 5 bases, with 13 bases remaining between them. Germline CDR1 SGHTA, CDR2 FQGTGA. The DNA for the CDR3 is TGTGCCAGCAGCTTAGACAGGTCAAGGAACAATGAGCAGTTCTTC. The encoded protein is CASSLDRSRNNEQFF. Full variable domain (rest looked up from reference TRBV7-3 and TRBJ2-1): GAGVSQTPSNKVTEKGKYVELRCDPISGHTALYWYRQSLGQGPEFLIYFQGTGAADDSGLPNDRFFAVRPEGSVSTLKIQRTERGDSAVYLCASSLDRSRNNEQFFGPGTRLTVL.

The chain joins TRBV28 to TRBJ2-2, with 8 positions matching TRBD2. The germline V gene encodes CDR1 MDHEN and CDR2 SYDVKM. V dropped 1 base and J dropped 6; count of bases not matched to a gene: 10. The CDR3 loop spans 17 amino acids. In DNA form, the CDR3 reads TGTGCCAGCAGTTTATTACTAGCGGCTCGTTCCTCCGGGGAGCTGTTTTTT. As protein: CASSLLLAARSSGELFF.

This chain connects TRBV2 to TRBJ2-3, with TRBD2 matching 10 bases. The CDR3 runs to 16 residues. Trimming removed 4 bases from V and 5 bases from J; junction bases left unmatched: 9. Per germline, CDR1 SNHLY and CDR2 FYNNEI. Written as DNA, the CDR3 is TGTGCCAGCAGTGCCGCGCTAGCGGGAGTTGGAGATACGCAGTATTTT. Its protein is CASSAALAGVGDTQYF. Full variable domain (missing parts from reference TRBV2 and TRBJ2-3): EPEVTQTPSHQVTQMGQEVILRCVPISNHLYFYWYRQILGQKVEFLVSFYNNEISEKSEIFDDQFSVERPDGSNFTLKIRSTKLEDSAMYFCASSAALAGVGDTQYFGPGTRLTVL.

The CDR3 reads CASSDRTSGSRKETQYF. The CDR3 DNA reads as TGCGCCAGCAGTGATAGGACTAGCGGGAGTAGGAAGGAGACCCAGTACTTC. The chain employs TRBV10-2 and TRBJ2-5; 13 nucleotides agree with TRBD2. Germline V CDR1 and CDR2: WSHSY, SAAADI. The CDR3 runs to 17 residues. The ends lost 3 bases at V and 5 bases at J; junction bases unmatched: 9.

V is TRBV28 and J is TRBJ2-3, with 7 bases lining up with TRBD2. V shed 7 bases, J shed 2 bases, and the junction held 6 bases outside the gene matches. The germline CDR1 and CDR2 sequences are MDHEN and SYDVKM. The CDR3 has 14 amino acids. The CDR3 bases are TGTGCCAGCACCTCTAGCGGCCTCACAGATACGCAGTATTTT. This translates into CASTSSGLTDTQYF.

This rearrangement joins TRBV2 to TRBJ2-1; D may be TRBD2 (6 bases). Trimming took off 11 bases at V and 2 bases at J, with 13 bases between the two ends. Germline assignment: CDR1 SNHLY and CDR2 FYNNEI. This CDR3 comprises 13 residues. CDR3 amino acids: CAPGATPYNEQFF. CDR3 nucleotides: TGTGCCCCGGGAGCTACCCCCTACAATGAGCAGTTCTTC. The whole variable domain, remainder taken from reference TRBV2 and TRBJ2-1, is EPEVTQTPSHQVTQMGQEVILRCVPISNHLYFYWYRQILGQKVEFLVSFYNNEISEKSEIFDDQFSVERPDGSNFTLKIRSTKLEDSAMYFCAPGATPYNEQFFGPGTRLTVL.

In DNA, the CDR3 is TGTGCCAGCAGCTTTGACAGGATTGACACTGAAGCTTTCTTT. Amino acid sequence: CASSFDRIDTEAFF. The chain has TRBV7-9 and TRBJ1-1; maybe TRBD1 (6 bases). Germline V CDR1 and CDR2: SEHNR, FQNEAQ (reference sequence). This CDR3 contains 14 residues. V was cut by 3 bases and J by 3 bases, with 11 bases left in between. Full variable domain (rest looked up from reference TRBV7-9 and TRBJ1-1): DTGVSQNPRHKITKRGQNVTFRCDPISEHNRLYWYRQTLGQGPEFLTYFQNEAQLEKSRLLSDRFSAERPKGSFSTLEIQRTEQGDSAMYLCASSFDRIDTEAFFGQGTRLTVV.

V gene TRBV15 combines with J gene TRBJ1-3, with 7 bases fitting TRBD1. This CDR3 has 15 amino acids. V lost 2 bases to trimming and J lost 4 bases; unmatched junction nucleotides: 5. CDR1 LNHNV and CDR2 YYDKDF come from the germline V gene (reference sequence). CDR3 DNA: TGTGCCACCAGCAGATTCCCGGGACAGGGAAACACCATATATTTT. Amino acid sequence: CATSRFPGQGNTIYF.